Included here is one T cell receptor (beta chain) sequence, with context. Its antigen is unidentified. There was relapse after autologous stem cell transplantation in every patient, and there was variation in brentuximab vedotin exposure. Profiling relied on immunoSEQ multiplex PCR, and the TCRdb table lists in-frame clones only, not all of them. The sample lists approximately 99,000 clones; 80% to 90% were seen once. Trimming shortened V by 2 bases and J by 5 bases, and 13 bases separated the two germline ends. The CDR3 has 15 residues. CDR1 is SGHRS and CDR2 is YFSETQ in the germline V gene. This record belongs to a study of PD-1 blockade in classical Hodgkin lymphoma. Study conclusions and caveats: CD4+ but not CD8+ TCR diversity rose significantly by C4D1. Complete responders had baseline diversity similar to newly diagnosed patients.

The specimen comprised peripheral blood mononuclear cells (PBMCs), sampled before the second cycle of nivolumab. The clonotype was recovered from a human donor with classical Hodgkin lymphoma. The chain couples TRBV5-1 to TRBJ2-2; maybe TRBD2 (6 bases). The CDR3 sequence: CASSFMGRETGELFF. CDR3 bases: TGCGCCAGCAGCTTCATGGGGCGGGAAACCGGGGAGCTGTTTTTT.